This is a list of T cell receptor beta chains from one sample in a study of cytomegalovirus exposure and HLA in healthy donors. Libraries were prepared by immunoSEQ multiplex PCR; TCRdb keeps only in-frame clonotypes and omits some of them. The sample has about 120,000 clones, approximately 80% seen once. The specimen was PBMCs. The receptors derive from a female donor in good health and CMV-seronegative. CDR3s include the opening cysteine and the closing phenylalanine or tryptophan. D genes are given only for firm matches. For some rows the clone size is stated as once, few or many, or as a class when expanded; others skip it.

len	v_gene	d_gene	abundance	j_gene	CDR3nt	CDR3aa
16	TRBV10-3	-	-	TRBJ2-7	TGTGCCATCAGTGACTCCGTGAGGGCCTACTCCTACGAGCAGTACTTC	CAISDSVRAYSYEQYF
19	TRBV19	TRBD2	-	TRBJ2-1	TGTGCCAGTAGTATAGTCCCTAGCGGGATTTTGAGCCCCTACAATGAGCAGTTCTTC	CASSIVPSGILSPYNEQFF
16	TRBV7-2	TRBD1	-	TRBJ2-5	TGTGCCAGCAGCCCCTATCCGGGACAGATACAAGAGACCCAGTACTTC	CASSPYPGQIQETQYF
16	TRBV9	TRBD1	-	TRBJ1-3	TGTGCCAGCAGCACTCGACAGGGTCTCTCTGGAAACACCATATATTTT	CASSTRQGLSGNTIYF
17	TRBV15	-	-	TRBJ1-5	TGTGCCACCAGCGGCGGATGGGGAGCAACAAGCAATCAGCCCCAGCATTTT	CATSGGWGATSNQPQHF
13	TRBV5-1	-	few	TRBJ2-1	TGCGCCAGCAATCAGGACTCCTACAATGAGCAGTTCTTC	CASNQDSYNEQFF
16	TRBV7-9	TRBD2	-	TRBJ2-3	TGTGCCAGCAGTCCCGGACTAGCGGGAGGCGCAGATACGCAGTATTTT	CASSPGLAGGADTQYF
14	TRBV19	-	-	TRBJ2-5	TGTGCCAGTAGTATTCTGGGTCAGCGGGAGACCCAGTACTTC	CASSILGQRETQYF
12	TRBV6-6	-	-	TRBJ2-7	TGTGCCAGCAGTCACGAGGGAGACGAGCAGTACTTC	CASSHEGDEQYF
14	TRBV7-2	-	-	TRBJ2-1	TGTGCCAGCAGCTTAGGAGGGCTTAACCGGGAGCAGTTCTTC	CASSLGGLNREQFF
15	TRBV4-1	-	-	TRBJ2-5	TGCGCCAGCAGCCAGTCCACAGTTCGACAAGAGACCCAGTACTTC	CASSQSTVRQETQYF
15	TRBV28	TRBD1	-	TRBJ2-5	TGTGCCAGCAGCCACGGACAGGGGGCACAAGAGACCCAGTACTTC	CASSHGQGAQETQYF